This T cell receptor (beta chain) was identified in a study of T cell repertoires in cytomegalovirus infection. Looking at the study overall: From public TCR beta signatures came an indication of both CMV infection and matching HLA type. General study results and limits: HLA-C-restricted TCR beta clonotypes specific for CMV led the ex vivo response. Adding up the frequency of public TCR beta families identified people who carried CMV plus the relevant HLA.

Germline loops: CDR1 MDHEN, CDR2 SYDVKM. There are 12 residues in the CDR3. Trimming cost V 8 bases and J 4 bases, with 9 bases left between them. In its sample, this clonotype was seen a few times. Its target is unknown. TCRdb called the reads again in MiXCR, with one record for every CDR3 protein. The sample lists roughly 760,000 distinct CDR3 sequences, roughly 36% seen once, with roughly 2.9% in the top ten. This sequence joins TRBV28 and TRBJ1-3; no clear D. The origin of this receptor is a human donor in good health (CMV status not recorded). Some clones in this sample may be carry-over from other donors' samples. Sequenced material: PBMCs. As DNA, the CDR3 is TGTGCCAGCGTTAGTCCAGGAAACACCATATATTTT. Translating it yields CASVSPGNTIYF.